What follows are 24 T cell receptor beta chains derived from one specimen sequenced in a study of neurological immune-mediated disorders. TCRdb reanalysed the 5' RACE reads using MiXCR and keeps one entry per CDR3 protein. Found here are 40,000 to 55,000 distinct CDR3 sequences, more than 5% of them singletons; the top ten hold approximately 1.5%. Source material: CD4+ T cells from blood. These receptors were obtained from a woman aged 18-30 years with multiple sclerosis.

This clonotype showed up many times. The chain links TRBV20-1 to TRBJ1-5; D unclear. This CDR3 comprises 13 residues. CDR1 is DFQATT, CDR2 SNEGSKA, per germline (reference sequence). Trimming removed 1 base at V and 4 bases at J, with 8 bases between. The CDR3 region has the DNA TGCAGTGCTAGAGGAGTTTGGAATCAGCCCCAGCATTTT. Protein: CSARGVWNQPQHF.

This clonotype was found once. Since a much larger clone is just one base distant, this may be a read error. The chain carries TRBV5-1 and TRBJ2-2; possibly TRBD1 or TRBD2 for D (5 bases each). Germline V gene sequence: CDR1 SGHRS, CDR2 YFSETQ. The CDR3 consists of 15 residues. In DNA, the CDR3 is TGCGCCAACAGCTTGTCCAGGGTCACGGGAGGGGAGCTGTTTTTT. Protein product: CANSLSRVTGGELFF. The full variable domain, rest sourced from reference TRBV5-1 and TRBJ2-2, is KAGVTQTPRYLIKTRGQQVTLSCSPISGHRSVSWYQQTPGQGLQFLFEYFSETQRNKGNFPGRFSGRQFSNSRSEMNVSTLELGDSALYLCANSLSRVTGGELFFGEGSRLTVL.

This clonotype was observed at least ten times. The chain joins TRBV28 to TRBJ2-7; the D is unclear. The CDR3 loop spans 14 amino acids. From germline, CDR1 is MDHEN and CDR2 SYDVKM. V was trimmed by 8 bases and J by 4 bases, leaving 18 bases between them. In DNA, the CDR3 is TGTGCCAGCTCCCTCCCTGGGAACTTTTACGAGCAGTACTTC. Amino acid sequence: CASSLPGNFYEQYF.

This clonotype has at least ten counts. The chain carries TRBV18 and TRBJ2-3; possibly TRBD2 for D (5 bases). V lost 2 bases and J 2 bases, leaving 8 bases between the germline ends. The CDR3 has 14 amino acids. The V gene's germline CDR1 is KGHSH and CDR2 LQKENI. CDR3 region: CASSPYRDTDTQYF. For the CDR3, the DNA is TGTGCCAGCTCACCATATCGGGACACAGATACGCAGTATTTT.

This clonotype was counted at least ten times. This chain joins TRBV5-5 and TRBJ1-1; 8 bases align to TRBD1. In germline, CDR1 is SGHKS, CDR2 YYEKEE (reference sequence). V was pared by 4 bases and J by 3 bases, with 14 bases of the junction left unmatched. The CDR3 covers 17 residues. The CDR3 loop reads CASSLQGGSPWDTEAFF. CDR3 DNA sequence: TGTGCCAGCAGCCTACAGGGGGGGAGCCCATGGGACACTGAAGCTTTCTTT.

In this sample, this clonotype turned up many times. The V and J genes are TRBV12-3 or TRBV12-4 and TRBJ2-1, with D hard to call. V was clipped by 6 bases and J by 16 bases, with 22 bases between them. CDR3 length: 13 residues. This CDR3 is CASSTDSSAGSFF. CDR3 in DNA: TGTGCCAGCAGCACCGATAGTAGTGCAGGTAGCTTCTTC.

The chain has TRBV29-1 and TRBJ1-2; D ambiguous. The V end lost 3 bases, the J end lost 3 bases, and 11 bases lay between the germline ends. The CDR3 has 13 residues. Germline assignment: CDR1 SQVTM and CDR2 ANQGSEA. As DNA, the CDR3 is TGCAGCGTTGATAGTCTCGGGGACTATGGCTACACCTTC. This translates into CSVDSLGDYGYTF.

This clonotype has at least ten counts. The genes are TRBV7-6 and TRBJ2-3, with TRBD2 identical over 13 bases. The CDR3 runs to 16 residues. V gave up 1 base and J gave up 3 bases; unmatched junction bases: 1. Germline lookup yields CDR1 SGHVS and CDR2 FNYEAQ. CDR3 in DNA: TGTGCCAGCAGCTTAGGGACTAGCGGGAGTACAGATACGCAGTATTTT. It specifies CASSLGTSGSTDTQYF. Supplemented by reference TRBV7-6 and TRBJ2-3, the full variable domain reads GAGVSQSPRYKVTKRGQDVALRCDPISGHVSLYWYRQALGQGPEFLTYFNYEAQQDKSGLPNDRFSAERPEGSISTLTIQRTEQRDSAMYRCASSLGTSGSTDTQYFGPGTRLTVL.

This clonotype was picked up many times. The gene calls are TRBV20-1 and TRBJ2-4; no reliable D call. V was shortened by 1 base and J by 2 bases, with 9 bases between the two germline ends. This CDR3 has 14 residues. Germline CDR1 reads DFQATT; CDR2 reads SNEGSKA (reference sequence). CDR3 residues: CSARAAFSKNIQYF. The CDR3 nucleotides are TGCAGTGCTAGAGCCGCTTTTTCCAAAAACATTCAGTACTTC.

Ten or more counts support this clonotype. CDR3 residues: CAISEFTGTGGTEAFF. The DNA of the CDR3 is TGTGCCATCAGTGAATTTACGGGGACAGGGGGCACTGAAGCTTTCTTT. This rearrangement joins TRBV10-3 to TRBJ1-1; TRBD1 agrees at 11 bases. V shed 3 bases, J shed 4 bases, and the junction held 7 bases outside the gene matches. This CDR3 spans 16 amino acids. Germline CDR1 reads ENHRY; CDR2 reads SYGVKD.

This clonotype was seen repeatedly, ten times or more. CDR3 coding DNA: TGTGCCAGCAGCTTGCTGACAGGGGCCGTCTTGAACACTGAAGCTTTCTTT. This sequence encodes CASSLLTGAVLNTEAFF. The rearrangement links TRBV13 to TRBJ1-1, with 8 bases matching TRBD1. V dropped 3 bases and J dropped 0; count of bases not matched to a gene: 9. The CDR3 is 17 residues long. Germline V gene sequence: CDR1 PRHDT, CDR2 FYEKMQ (reference sequence).

This clonotype was seen many times. This chain connects TRBV7-9 to TRBJ2-3; D is possibly TRBD1 or TRBD2 (5 bases each). Deletions cut 5 bases from V and 6 bases from J, with 9 bases between. The CDR3 has 12 residues. Germline assignment: CDR1 SEHNR and CDR2 FQNEAQ (reference sequence). CDR3 sequence: CASSRGRDTQYF. The CDR3 region has the DNA TGTGCCAGCAGCCGGGGCCGGGATACGCAGTATTTT.

This clonotype was found many times. The chain links TRBV20-1 to TRBJ2-5; D gene ambiguous. This CDR3 region has 16 residues. The V end was cut by 4 bases, the J end by 2 bases, with 20 bases between. CDR1 is DFQATT and CDR2 is SNEGSKA in the germline V gene (reference sequence). The CDR3: CSATGWGPAVQETQYF. The CDR3 DNA follows: TGCAGTGCTACCGGATGGGGTCCCGCGGTACAAGAGACCCAGTACTTC.

This clonotype appeared many times. The rearrangement links TRBV30 to TRBJ1-1, with D unclear. The ends were cut back, 3 bases at V and 1 base at J, with 6 bases in the middle. CDR1 and CDR2 from the germline V gene are GTSNPN and SVGIG (reference sequence). This CDR3 is built from 12 residues. Here the CDR3 reads CAWSQENTEAFF. The CDR3 DNA sequence: TGTGCCTGGAGCCAAGAGAACACTGAAGCTTTCTTT. Complete variable domain (other parts from reference TRBV30 and TRBJ1-1): SQTIHQWPATLVQPVGSPLSLECTVEGTSNPNLYWYRQAAGRGLQLLFYSVGIGQISSEVPQNLSASRPQDRQFILSSKKLLLSDSGFYLCAWSQENTEAFFGQGTRLTVV.

This clonotype has a count of ten or more. The gene calls are TRBV6-5 and TRBJ2-7; a possible D gene is TRBD2 (6 bases). Trimming removed 5 bases at V and 9 bases at J, with 23 bases between. This CDR3 contains 15 residues. CDR1 and CDR2 from the germline V gene are MNHEY and SVGAGI. CDR3 sequence: CASSDVGGPPGGQYF. The CDR3 DNA sequence: TGTGCCAGCAGTGACGTCGGAGGGCCTCCCGGCGGGCAGTACTTC.

In this sample, this clonotype turned up many times. The J gene is TRBJ2-7, the V gene TRBV6-2 or TRBV6-3; D is ambiguous. Trimming shortened V by 1 base and J by 6 bases, and 10 bases separated the two germline ends. Germline CDR1 and CDR2: MNHEY and SVGEGT. The CDR3 length is 13 residues. The CDR3 sequence is CASSYLVQGEQYV. CDR3 bases: TGTGCCAGCAGTTACTTAGTGCAAGGCGAGCAGTACGTC.

In this sample, this clonotype turned up many times. The chain carries TRBV7-3 and TRBJ1-6; D unresolved. Germline CDR1 reads SGHTA; CDR2 reads FQGTGA. V was trimmed by 5 bases and J by 4 bases, leaving 3 bases between them. The CDR3 totals 12 residues. CDR3 region: CASSIYNSPLHF. CDR3 nucleotide sequence: TGTGCCAGCAGCATTTATAATTCACCCCTCCACTTT.

This clonotype showed up many times. The genes are TRBV20-1 and TRBJ1-1; the D is unclear. The CDR3 has 11 amino acids. The germline CDR1 and CDR2 sequences are DFQATT and SNEGSKA (reference sequence). The V end lost 3 bases, the J end lost 13 bases, and 15 bases lay between the germline ends. The CDR3 nucleotides are TGCAGTGCTAGTTCGGGAGCACGGGTTTTCTTT. Its protein product is CSASSGARVFF.

This clonotype was recorded at least ten times. The chain joins TRBV3-1 to TRBJ1-5; D gene unclear. The CDR3 loop spans 17 amino acids. V lost 2 bases, J lost 0 bases, and 14 bases lay in between. Germline V gene data show CDR1 as LGHDT and CDR2 as YNNKEL (reference sequence). CDR3 amino acids: CASSQSYNKYSNQPQHF. The CDR3 DNA follows: TGTGCCAGCAGCCAATCTTATAACAAGTATAGCAATCAGCCCCAGCATTTT.

This clonotype was seen repeatedly, ten times or more. The chain carries TRBV5-1 and TRBJ2-3; 8 bases fit TRBD2. The germline V gene has CDR1 SGHRS and CDR2 YFSETQ. This CDR3 spans 14 amino acids. Trimming took 4 bases from V and 4 from J; bases not matched to a gene: 5. CDR3 protein: CASSRGLAPDTQYF. DNA of the CDR3: TGCGCCAGCAGCCGTGGACTAGCACCAGATACGCAGTATTTT.

The chain has TRBV18 and TRBJ1-1, with a weak D call TRBD1 (5 bases). Germline loops: CDR1 KGHSH, CDR2 LQKENI. The CDR3 runs 15 residues. V was clipped by 2 bases and J by 4 bases, with 14 bases between them. CDR3 region: CASSPGQGVSTEAFF. The CDR3 DNA sequence: TGTGCCAGCTCACCAGGGCAGGGAGTAAGCACTGAAGCTTTCTTT.

The chain recombines TRBV12-3 or TRBV12-4 with TRBJ1-1; D gene ambiguous. CDR3 length: 12 residues. V was cut by 0 bases and J by 10 bases, with 9 bases left in between. Here the CDR3 reads CASSLAKGGAFF. The CDR3 nucleotides are TGTGCCAGCAGTTTAGCTAAGGGTGGAGCTTTCTTT.

This clonotype was seen ten or more times. The chain combines TRBV7-9 with TRBJ2-1; D possibly matches TRBD1 or TRBD2 (5 bases each). Per germline, CDR1 SEHNR and CDR2 FQNEAQ (reference sequence). The CDR3 is 18 amino acids. V lost 1 base, J lost 1 base, and 17 bases lay in between. The CDR3 here is CASSLVGTPTRSYNEQFF. In nucleotides, the CDR3 is TGTGCCAGCAGCTTAGTCGGGACCCCCACTAGATCCTACAATGAGCAGTTCTTC.

This clonotype was seen repeatedly, ten times or more. The rearrangement joins TRBV9 to TRBJ1-2; TRBD1 aligns across 9 bases. Germline V gene data show CDR1 as SGDLS and CDR2 as YYNGEE. V lost 0 bases and J lost 4; bases outside the gene matches: 13. The CDR3 is 18 residues long. In DNA form, the CDR3 reads TGTGCCAGCAGCGTAGTCGGTGGGACAGGGACCTACGGCTATGGCTACACCTTC. As protein: CASSVVGGTGTYGYGYTF.